This is a list of T cell receptor beta chains from one sample in a study of blood T cell repertoires in COVID-19. The data were produced by immunoSEQ multiplex PCR, yet TCRdb's version contains in-frame clones alone and is incomplete. This sample carries 200,000 to 250,000 clones, under 85% of them seen once, and the ten largest clones take about 7.8%. Specimen: peripheral blood. Receptor source: a woman of 80 years or more with COVID-19, enrolled during active disease. CDR3s leave out the opening cysteine and the closing phenylalanine or tryptophan. D genes are given only for firm matches.

D,V,length,CDR3
.,TRBV18,14,ASSPSRPGTGNTIY
.,TRBV5-1,12,ASSVALRGYGYT
TRBD2,TRBV6-5,13,ATKRGLAQYNEQF
TRBD1,TRBV27,13,ASRGPGRGLYIQY
.,TRBV15,10,ATSPSGQPQH
TRBD1,TRBV5-6,13,ASSSAGTGAVWQY
TRBD1,TRBV7-3,11,ASSATGDGEQF
.,TRBV10-3,11,AISEGLTDTQY
.,TRBV6-5,10,ASSQSGFGYT
TRBD2,TRBV2,14,ASRFPLAGFRNEQF